This TCR beta chain was documented in a study of tissue T cells after allogeneic stem cell transplantation. By share of the sample, this clone is large. Its specificity is not known. The genes are named according to mouse. General study results and limits: Tissue-detected TCR repertoire was only partly captured by blood and spleen T cells.

Assay: immunoSEQ multiplex PCR; the TCRdb copy retains only in-frame clones and omits some. The sample yields roughly 1,600 clones, 45% to 55% seen once. As to time point: mouse harvest day 14 after allogeneic transplant. Mouse grafts combined 10^7 T-cell-depleted bone marrow cells with 10^6 splenic CD5+ T cells. Sequences were obtained from spleen. The receptor comes from a female BALB/c mouse given C57BL/6 T cells with graft-versus-host disease after an allogeneic hematopoietic cell transplant.

CDR3 DNA (partial): TGTGCCAGCAGTATTGGGACAGGGGGCTTGCAAAACACCTTGTAC. It yields the protein CASSIGTGGLQNTLY. The entire CDR3 is CASSIGTGGLQNTLYF. The V gene is TRBV19, the J gene TRBJ2-4; 12 nucleotides match TRBD1. The CDR3 end is not reached by the read, which stops 1 residue before it; the germline J gene fills it in. This CDR3 has 16 amino acids. Germline V gene sequence: CDR1 FNHDT, CDR2 SITEND (reference sequence). Trimming removed 2 bases from V and 3 bases from J; junction bases left unmatched: 4.